The present entry profiles one T cell receptor beta chain with its context. Its target antigen remains unknown. It has no much larger one-base neighbor in the sample; base qualities were not kept. These data belong to a study of T cell repertoires in cytomegalovirus infection (dated by TCRdb to between 2019 and 2020). About the investigation overall: Peptide stimulations targeted recently identified HLA-C-restricted CMV epitopes, whose presentation resists viral immunomodulation, together with well-studied HLA-B-restricted epitopes. Donor HLA type was relevant to the analysis, because carriage of CMV infection together with the matching HLA type was indicated by public TCR beta signatures. On the study overall, not on this receptor specifically: In the ex vivo response, HLA-C-restricted CMV-specific TCR beta clonotypes were dominant, and in two of eight donors the single most frequent clonotype came from this HLA-C-restricted group. Carriers of CMV infection plus the relevant HLA type were discriminated by the cumulative frequency of public TCR beta family members in the study cohort and in an independent roughly 380-donor cohort.

TCRdb shows the sequencer as Illumina HiSeq 1500. In TCRdb, the public reads were trimmed at Q25 with fastp and aligned with MiXCR, with productive beta chains retained. CDR3 protein sequences are deduplicated, and each keeps its most common genes and DNA. This sample comprises some 700,000 distinct CDR3 sequences, 30% to 40% of them detected only once. Approximately 18% of the sample is held by the ten biggest clonotypes. The treatment or condition label, as the study defines it: in vitro stimulation with specific CMV peptide epitopes to enrich CMV-specific T cells. Trimming at the junction amounts to 0 bases on V and 7 bases on J, and the germline ends lie 9 bases apart. CDR3 length: 13 amino acids, cysteine to phenylalanine. Only CDR3 DNA is held: 39 bases, read in frame from base 1. The germline V gene specifies SGHVS as CDR1 and FQNEAQ as CDR2.

The chain uses TRBV7-8 and TRBJ1-1, with an unclear D gene assignment. This material consisted of cultured PBMCs, taken from culture after CMV antigen stimulation. The clonotype was recovered from a human donor in good health (CMV status not recorded). Some clones in this sample may be carry-over from other donors' samples. CDR3 loop: CASSLAQEFEAFF. The bases read TGTGCCAGCAGCTTAGCCCAGGAGTTTGAAGCTTTCTTT. Outside the CDR3, residues come from the reference TRBV7-8 and TRBJ1-1 proteins, so the full variable domain is: GAGVSQSPRYKVAKRGQDVALRCDPISGHVSLFWYQQALGQGPEFLTYFQNEAQLDKSGLPSDRFFAERPEGSVSTLKIQRTQQEDSAVYLCASSLAQEFEAFFGQGTRLTVV.